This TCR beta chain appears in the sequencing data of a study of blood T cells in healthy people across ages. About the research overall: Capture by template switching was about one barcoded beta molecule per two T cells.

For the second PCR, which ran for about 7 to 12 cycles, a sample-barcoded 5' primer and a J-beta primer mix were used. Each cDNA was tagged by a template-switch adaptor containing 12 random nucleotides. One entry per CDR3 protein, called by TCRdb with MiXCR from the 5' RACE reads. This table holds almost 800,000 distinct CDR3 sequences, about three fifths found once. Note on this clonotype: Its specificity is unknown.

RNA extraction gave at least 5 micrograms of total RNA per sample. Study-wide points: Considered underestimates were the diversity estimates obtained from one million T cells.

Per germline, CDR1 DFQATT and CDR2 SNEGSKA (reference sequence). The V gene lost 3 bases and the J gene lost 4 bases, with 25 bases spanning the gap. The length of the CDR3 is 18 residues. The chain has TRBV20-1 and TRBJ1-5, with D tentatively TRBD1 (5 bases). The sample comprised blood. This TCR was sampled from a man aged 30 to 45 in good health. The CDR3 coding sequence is TGCAGTGCTAGGAGGAAAGGGTGGGGATTAGGGGAGAATCAGCCCCAGCATTTT. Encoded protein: CSARRKGWGLGENQPQHF.